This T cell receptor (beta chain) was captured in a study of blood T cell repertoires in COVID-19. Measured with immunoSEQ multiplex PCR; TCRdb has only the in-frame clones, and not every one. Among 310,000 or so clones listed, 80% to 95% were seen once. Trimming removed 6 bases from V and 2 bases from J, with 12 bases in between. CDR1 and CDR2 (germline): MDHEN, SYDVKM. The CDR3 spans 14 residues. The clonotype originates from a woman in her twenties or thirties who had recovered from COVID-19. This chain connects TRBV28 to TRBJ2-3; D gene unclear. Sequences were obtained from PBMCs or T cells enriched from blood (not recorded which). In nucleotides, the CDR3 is TGTGCCAGCAGCCCTCCCGGTAACACAGATACGCAGTATTTT. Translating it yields CASSPPGNTDTQYF.